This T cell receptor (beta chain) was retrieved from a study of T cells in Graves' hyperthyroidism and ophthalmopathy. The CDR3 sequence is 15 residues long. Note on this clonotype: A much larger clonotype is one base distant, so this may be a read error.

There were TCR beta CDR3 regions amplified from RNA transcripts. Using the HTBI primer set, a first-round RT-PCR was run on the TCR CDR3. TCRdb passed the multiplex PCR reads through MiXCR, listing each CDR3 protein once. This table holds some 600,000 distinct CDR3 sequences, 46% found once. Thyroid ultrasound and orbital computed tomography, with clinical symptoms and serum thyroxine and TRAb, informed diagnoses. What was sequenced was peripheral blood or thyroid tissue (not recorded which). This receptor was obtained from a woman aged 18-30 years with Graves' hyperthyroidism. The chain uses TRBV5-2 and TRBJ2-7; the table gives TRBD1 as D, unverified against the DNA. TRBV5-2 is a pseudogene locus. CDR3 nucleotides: TGTGCCAGCAACATACCGGGACAGCAATCCTACGAGCAGTACTTC. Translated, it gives CASNIPGQQSYEQYF.